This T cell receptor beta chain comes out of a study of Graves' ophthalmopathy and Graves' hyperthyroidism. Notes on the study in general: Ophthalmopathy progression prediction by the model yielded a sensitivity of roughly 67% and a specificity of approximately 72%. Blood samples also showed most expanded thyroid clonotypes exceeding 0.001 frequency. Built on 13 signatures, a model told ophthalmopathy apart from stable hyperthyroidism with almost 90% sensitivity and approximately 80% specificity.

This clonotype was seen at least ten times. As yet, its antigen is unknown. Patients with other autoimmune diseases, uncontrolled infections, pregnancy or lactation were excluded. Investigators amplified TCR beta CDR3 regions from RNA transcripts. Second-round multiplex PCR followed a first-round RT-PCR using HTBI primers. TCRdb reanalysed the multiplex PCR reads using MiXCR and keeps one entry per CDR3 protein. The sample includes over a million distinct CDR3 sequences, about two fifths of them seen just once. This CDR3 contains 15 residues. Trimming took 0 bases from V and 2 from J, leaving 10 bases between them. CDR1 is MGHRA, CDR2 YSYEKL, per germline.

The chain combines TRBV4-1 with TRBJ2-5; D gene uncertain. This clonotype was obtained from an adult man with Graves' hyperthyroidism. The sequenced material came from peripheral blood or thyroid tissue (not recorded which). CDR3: CASSQEGGRQETQYF. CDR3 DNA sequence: TGCGCCAGCAGCCAAGAAGGCGGCAGGCAAGAGACCCAGTACTTC.